One sample yielded the 25 T cell receptor beta chains listed below, sequenced in a study of T cell repertoires in cytomegalovirus infection. TCRdb reprocessed the reads with MiXCR, giving one entry per CDR3 protein. Seen here are 500,000 to 600,000 distinct CDR3 sequences, 16% observed once, and the top ten hold 20% to 30%. Sequencing used CD8+ T cells from PBMCs. The receptors originated from a human donor in good health (CMV status not recorded). Some clones in this sample may be carry-over from other donors' samples.

This clonotype occurred once. The J gene is TRBJ2-3, the V gene TRBV5-1, with D unresolved. This CDR3 contains 12 residues. CDR1 is SGHRS and CDR2 is YFSETQ in the germline V gene. Trimming took off 6 bases at V and 2 bases at J, with 7 bases between the two ends. CDR3 nucleotide sequence: TGCGCCAGCACACCGGACACAGATACGCAGTATTTT. Its translation is CASTPDTDTQYF.

This clonotype was seen more than once but under ten times. The gene calls are TRBV7-3 and TRBJ2-3; D could derive from TRBD1 or TRBD2 (5 bases each). The CDR3 loop spans 13 amino acids. Per germline, CDR1 SGHTA and CDR2 FQGTGA. Trimming took 5 bases from V and 7 from J, leaving 13 bases between them. The CDR3 sequence is CASSLGDQYTQYF. The CDR3 DNA reads as TGTGCCAGCAGCCTCGGGGACCAATATACGCAGTATTTT. The whole variable domain, filled in from reference TRBV7-3 and TRBJ2-3, reads GAGVSQTPSNKVTEKGKYVELRCDPISGHTALYWYRQSLGQGPEFLIYFQGTGAADDSGLPNDRFFAVRPEGSVSTLKIQRTERGDSAVYLCASSLGDQYTQYFGPGTRLTVL.

The rearrangement links TRBV7-9 to TRBJ2-7, with 7 bases fitting TRBD1. With V trimmed by 5 bases and J by 2 bases, 6 bases remained unmatched. The germline gives CDR1 SEHNR, CDR2 FQNEAQ (reference sequence). This CDR3 has 14 amino acids. The CDR3 protein is CASSHWDSTYEQYF. Here the CDR3 DNA reads TGTGCCAGCAGCCATTGGGACAGTACCTACGAGCAGTACTTC.

This clonotype was recorded many times. The V and J genes are TRBV12-3 or TRBV12-4 and TRBJ1-1; 11 nucleotides line up with TRBD1. The CDR3 sequence is 15 residues long. The ends lost 10 bases at V and 0 bases at J; junction bases unmatched: 7. CDR3 sequence (DNA): TGTGCCAACCAGGACAGGGGGCCCGTGAACACTGAAGCTTTCTTT. Its protein is CANQDRGPVNTEAFF.

This clonotype was observed at least ten times. The gene calls are TRBV30 and TRBJ2-2; tentative D call: TRBD1 (7 bases). The CDR3 consists of 13 residues. Germline CDR1 is GTSNPN and CDR2 is SVGIG (reference sequence). The V end was cut by 3 bases, the J end by 6 bases, with 11 bases between. The CDR3 is CAWSGGQSGELFF. CDR3 nucleotide sequence: TGTGCCTGGAGCGGGGGACAGTCCGGGGAGCTGTTTTTT.

V and J are TRBV15 and TRBJ2-5, with 7 bases aligning to TRBD1. CDR3 size: 13 residues. The germline CDR1 and CDR2 sequences are LNHNV and YYDKDF (reference sequence). The junction had 1 base not matched to a gene; V was cut back by 1 base and J by 5 bases. CDR3 in amino acids: CATSRVQGETQYF. For the CDR3, the DNA is TGTGCCACCAGCAGAGTACAGGGGGAGACCCAGTACTTC.

A note on this clonotype: A much larger clone lies a single base off, so this may be a read error. The V call is TRBV11-2, the J call TRBJ2-1; D not certain. The CDR3 has 13 residues. CDR1 SGHAT and CDR2 FQNNGV come from the germline V gene. CDR3 in amino acids: CSSSLGLSNEQFF. The CDR3 DNA is TGTTCCAGCAGCTTAGGTCTATCTAATGAGCAGTTCTTC.

This clonotype was picked up many times. This sequence may be a read error, since a much larger clone differs from it by one base. The gene calls are TRBV12-3 or TRBV12-4 and TRBJ1-1; no definite D call. There are 12 residues in the CDR3. The V and J ends lost 6 bases and 1 base respectively, with 6 bases between them. The CDR3 bases are TGTGCCAGCAGCTTCAGGAACACTGAAGCTTTCTTT. Its protein is CASSFRNTEAFF.

This clonotype was recorded a few times. The CDR3, as DNA: TGTGCCAGCAGTTACTTTACTAGCGGGAGTCGCTGGGAGACCCAGTACTTC. Translating gives CASSYFTSGSRWETQYF. The V call is TRBV6-6, the J call TRBJ2-5; 11 nucleotides match TRBD2. Trimming took 1 base from V and 5 from J; bases not matched to a gene: 9. Per the germline V gene, CDR1 is MNHNY and CDR2 is SVGAGI (reference sequence). CDR3 size: 17 residues.

In regard to this clonotype: A much bigger clone sits one base away, suggesting this may be a read error. The CDR3 ends on some other residue instead of the conserved phenylalanine or tryptophan, so this is likely a read error. The chain joins TRBV27 to TRBJ2-5; 7 bases align to TRBD1. The CDR3 runs 15 residues. CDR1 is MNHEY, CDR2 SMNVEV, per germline (reference sequence). V lost 5 bases and J lost 5; bases outside the gene matches: 11. Here the CDR3 reads CASSPIQGTGETQYL. For the CDR3, the DNA is TGTGCCAGCAGTCCGATACAGGGGACGGGGGAGACCCAGTACTTA.

This clonotype has at least ten counts. This chain connects TRBV6-1 to TRBJ2-3; 9 nucleotides align to TRBD2. Germline values: CDR1 MNHNS, CDR2 SASEGT. Trimming took 4 bases from V and 2 from J; bases not matched to a gene: 16. This CDR3 has 19 amino acids. CDR3 in DNA: TGTGCCAGCAGTGGGACTAGCGAGGAAAAGCCTCTCTACACAGATACGCAGTATTTT. Translating gives CASSGTSEEKPLYTDTQYF.

CDR3 coding DNA: TGCGCCAGCAGCTTGGAATCAGAAGAAGAGACCCAGTACTTC. Its translation is CASSLESEEETQYF. The chain is built from TRBV5-1 and TRBJ2-5; unclear D gene. The CDR3 covers 14 residues. Trimming removed 0 bases from V and 3 bases from J, with 9 bases in between. Germline CDR1 SGHRS, CDR2 YFSETQ.

This rearrangement joins TRBV25-1 to TRBJ2-1; D possibly corresponds to TRBD2 (6 bases). The CDR3 loop spans 11 amino acids. The V gene's germline CDR1 is MGHDK and CDR2 SYGVNS. The V and J ends lost 6 bases and 9 bases respectively, with 9 bases between them. CDR3 DNA sequence: TGTGCCAGCAGCCGGGACTCTGAGCAGTTCTTC. Its protein product is CASSRDSEQFF.

This clonotype has at least ten counts. V usage is TRBV7-9 and J usage is TRBJ1-5, with D possibly TRBD1 on 6 matching bases. The V and J ends lost 4 bases and 5 bases respectively, with 9 bases between them. The CDR3 sequence is 13 residues long. Germline-derived CDR1 and CDR2 are SEHNR and FQNEAQ (reference sequence). Here the CDR3 reads CASSSDRDQPQHF. The DNA for the CDR3 is TGTGCCAGCAGCTCGGACAGAGATCAGCCCCAGCATTTT.

This clonotype was detected many times. The V gene is TRBV11-2, the J gene TRBJ1-1; D not resolved. The V gene's germline CDR1 is SGHAT and CDR2 FQNNGV. Trimming removed 5 bases from V and 1 base from J, with 11 bases in between. The CDR3 covers 14 residues. The CDR3 protein is CASSPAPGNTEAFF. CDR3 nucleotide sequence: TGTGCCAGCAGCCCAGCGCCGGGGAACACTGAAGCTTTCTTT. The variable domain in full, with the rest retrieved from reference TRBV11-2 and TRBJ1-1, is EAGVAQSPRYKIIEKRQSVAFWCNPISGHATLYWYQQILGQGPKLLIQFQNNGVVDDSQLPKDRFSAERLKGVDSTLKIQPAKLEDSAVYLCASSPAPGNTEAFFGQGTRLTVV.

The chain is built from TRBV4-1 and TRBJ2-7, with unresolved D. V was cut by 0 bases and J by 0 bases, with 12 bases left in between. Germline V lookup: CDR1 MGHRA, CDR2 YSYEKL. The CDR3 is 16 amino acids. CDR3 nucleotide sequence: TGCGCCAGCAGCCAAGATTCTCCGGGCAGCTCCTACGAGCAGTACTTC. It codes for CASSQDSPGSSYEQYF.

At least ten counts were recorded for this clonotype. The genes are TRBV7-9 and TRBJ2-5, with D hard to call. Germline V gives CDR1 SEHNR, CDR2 FQNEAQ (reference sequence). The ends were cut back, 1 base at V and 1 base at J, with 4 bases in the middle. The CDR3 runs to 13 residues. The CDR3 loop is CASSLDSQETQYF. Here the CDR3 DNA reads TGTGCCAGCAGCTTAGACTCCCAAGAGACCCAGTACTTC.

This clonotype was detected ten times or more. Its ends do not fully match the called genes, so a read error is possible. The rearrangement uses TRBV7-7 and TRBJ2-7, with a weak D call TRBD1 (6 bases). The CDR3 is made up of 16 amino acids. Looked up from germline, CDR1 is SSHAT and CDR2 is FNYEAQ (reference sequence). CDR3 in DNA: TGTGCTAGCAGCTTGGATCCAGGGGCCCCCTCCTACGAGCAGTACTTC. This gives the protein CASSLDPGAPSYEQYF.

This chain links TRBV4-1 with TRBJ1-2; D might be TRBD1 (5 bases). The CDR3 is made up of 14 amino acids. The germline V gene has CDR1 MGHRA and CDR2 YSYEKL. V lost 0 bases and J lost 3, with 8 bases in between. The chain's CDR3 is CASSQDEQDYGYTF. CDR3 DNA sequence: TGCGCCAGCAGCCAAGATGAACAGGACTATGGCTACACCTTC.

This clonotype was picked up many times. This chain uses TRBV7-2 with TRBJ2-1; TRBD2 might be the D (5 bases). This CDR3 has 14 residues. Trimming left V 5 bases short and J 1 base short, with 9 bases between. The germline V gene has CDR1 SGHTA and CDR2 FQGNSA. CDR3 amino acids: CASSVRRSYNEQFF. The CDR3 DNA sequence: TGTGCCAGCAGCGTGAGGAGGTCCTACAATGAGCAGTTCTTC.

A note on this clonotype: The germline gene is not matched at one end of the junction; a read error may be the cause. The CDR3 here is CASSDAGGGYVYTF. Written as DNA, the CDR3 is TGCGCCAGCAGTGACGCAGGGGGCGGCTATGTCTACACCTTC. The chain joins TRBV10-2 to TRBJ1-2, with 8 bases that match TRBD1. The CDR3 totals 14 residues. Germline V lookup: CDR1 WSHSY, CDR2 SAAADI.

The table lists this clonotype with a few counts. The V call is TRBV27, the J call TRBJ1-4; possibly TRBD1 for D (6 bases). The CDR3 spans 15 residues. Germline CDR1 and CDR2: MNHEY and SMNVEV (reference sequence). The V end was cut by 3 bases, the J end by 3 bases, with 11 bases between. The CDR3 region has the DNA TGTGCCAGCAGTTTCGAAGGACAGCCTAATGAAAAACTGTTTTTT. This codes for CASSFEGQPNEKLFF.

A note on this clonotype: The CDR3 carries no conserved terminal phenylalanine or tryptophan, so it likely arises from a read error. This sequence joins TRBV15 and TRBJ2-1, with D possibly being TRBD1 (5 bases). CDR3 length: 14 amino acids. The V gene lost 4 bases and the J gene lost 4 bases, with 11 bases spanning the gap. Germline V gene sequence: CDR1 LNHNV, CDR2 YYDKDF (reference sequence). The CDR3 DNA reads TGTGCCACCAGCACTTGGACACAATACAATGAGCAGTTCTTA. Protein product: CATSTWTQYNEQFL.

J is TRBJ2-3 and V is TRBV27; 10 bases align to TRBD1. This CDR3 is built from 15 residues. With V trimmed by 5 bases and J by 3 bases, 5 bases remained unmatched. CDR1 is MNHEY and CDR2 is SMNVEV in the germline V gene (reference sequence). The CDR3 protein is CASSQTGGATDTQYF. CDR3 nucleotide sequence: TGTGCCAGCAGTCAGACAGGGGGCGCGACAGATACGCAGTATTTT.

This chain uses TRBV11-2 with TRBJ1-1; possibly TRBD1 for D (5 bases). The germline V gene has CDR1 SGHAT and CDR2 FQNNGV. V lost 8 bases and J lost 1, with 14 bases in between. The CDR3 is 14 amino acids. The CDR3 reads CASDDFGGNTEAFF. The CDR3 nucleotides are TGTGCCAGCGATGATTTTGGGGGGAACACTGAAGCTTTCTTT.